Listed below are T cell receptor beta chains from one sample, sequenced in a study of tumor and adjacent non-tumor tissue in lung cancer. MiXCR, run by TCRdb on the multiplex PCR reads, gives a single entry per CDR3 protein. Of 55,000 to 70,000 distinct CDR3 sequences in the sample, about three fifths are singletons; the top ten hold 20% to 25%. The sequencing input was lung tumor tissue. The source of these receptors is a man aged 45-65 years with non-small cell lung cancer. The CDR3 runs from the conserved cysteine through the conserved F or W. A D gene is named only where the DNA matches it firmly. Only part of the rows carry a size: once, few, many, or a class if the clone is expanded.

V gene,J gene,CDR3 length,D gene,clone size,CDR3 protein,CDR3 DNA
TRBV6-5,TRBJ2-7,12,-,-,CTSSYVGGEQYF,TGTACCAGCAGTTACGTTGGGGGCGAGCAGTACTTC
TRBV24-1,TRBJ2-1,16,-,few,CATSGSEGQTYNEQFF,TGTGCCACCAGTGGCTCCGAAGGACAAACCTACAATGAGCAGTTCTTC
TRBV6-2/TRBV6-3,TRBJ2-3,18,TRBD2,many,CASSYRTSGPSLTDTQYF,TGTGCCAGCAGTTACCGGACTAGCGGGCCCTCACTCACAGATACGCAGTATTTT
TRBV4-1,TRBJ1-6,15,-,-,CASSHPRGKGSSPHF,TGCGCCAGCAGTCACCCCAGGGGAAAGGGTTCATCCCCCCACTTT
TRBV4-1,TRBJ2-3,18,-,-,CASSQVSPQDPRTDTQCF,TGCGCCAGCAGCCAAGTAAGTCCCCAGGACCCTCGCACAGATACGCAGTGTTTT
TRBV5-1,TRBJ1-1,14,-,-,CDSSSYSSGTKAFF,TGCGACAGCAGCTCTTATAGCTCGGGGACCAAGGCTTTCTTT
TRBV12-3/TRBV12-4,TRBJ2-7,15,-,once,CASSSQVEGLDEQYF,TGTGCCAGCAGTTCCCAGGTAGAGGGGCTAGACGAACAGTACTTC
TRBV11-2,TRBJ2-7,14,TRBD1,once,CASGLDRGEYEQYF,TGTGCCAGCGGCTTAGACAGGGGGGAGTACGAGCAGTACTTC
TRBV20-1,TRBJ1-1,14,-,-,CSARTVGVHTEAFF,TGCAGTGCTAGAACCGTAGGGGTGCACACTGAAGCTTTCTTT
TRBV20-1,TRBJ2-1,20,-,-,CSVRAYPSTFSLGEYIEQFF,TGCAGTGTTAGAGCATACCCATCGACTTTTAGTCTGGGGGAGTATATTGAGCAGTTCTTC
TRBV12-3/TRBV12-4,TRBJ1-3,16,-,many,CASSFGGWGTGNTIYF,TGTGCCAGCAGTTTCGGGGGGTGGGGGACTGGAAACACCATATATTTT
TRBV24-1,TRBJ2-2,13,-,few,CATGMTATGELFF,TGTGCCACCGGGATGACAGCCACCGGGGAGCTGTTTTTT
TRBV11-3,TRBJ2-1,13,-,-,CASSASYRDGQSF,TGTGCCAGCAGCGCTAGCTATAGGGATGGGCAGTCCTTC
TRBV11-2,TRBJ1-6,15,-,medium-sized,CASAGMGHPNSPLHF,TGTGCCAGCGCAGGCATGGGACACCCCAATTCACCCCTCCACTTT
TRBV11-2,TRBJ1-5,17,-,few,CASSLLPSGVSNQPQHF,TGTGCCAGCAGTTTATTACCCTCTGGGGTTAGCAATCAGCCCCAGCATTTT
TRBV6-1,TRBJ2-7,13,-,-,CSSSGQANLEKYF,TGTTCCAGTAGTGGTCAGGCGAACCTCGAGAAGTACTTC
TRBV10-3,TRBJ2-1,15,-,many,CAISGLQGNNNEQFF,TGTGCCATCAGTGGACTTCAAGGGAACAACAATGAGCAGTTCTTC
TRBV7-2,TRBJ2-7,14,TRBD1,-,CASSLDQGALEQYF,TGTGCCAGCAGCTTAGACCAGGGGGCGCTTGAGCAGTACTTC
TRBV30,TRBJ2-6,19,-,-,CAWRAWTGIGVSGANVLTF,TGTGCCTGGAGGGCATGGACCGGGATTGGGGTCTCTGGGGCCAACGTCCTGACTTTC
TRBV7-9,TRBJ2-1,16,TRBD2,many,CASSSTSGSSKNEQFF,TGTGCCAGCAGCTCCACTAGCGGGAGTTCTAAGAATGAGCAGTTCTTC